This T cell receptor (beta chain) was recovered during a study of a mutant IDH1 vaccine in newly diagnosed glioma. To note about this clone: No antigen is known for it.

Germline assignment: CDR1 SGHRS and CDR2 YFSETQ. CDR3 length: 14 residues. Trimming took 0 bases from V and 5 from J, leaving 8 bases between them. Noted time point: week 47, end of study. Mutant IDH1 20-mer peptide, at 300 ug, made up each vaccine dose, with topical imiquimod. The repertoire was sequenced with immunoSEQ multiplex PCR; TCRdb's copy has only in-frame clones and lacks some. Of about 56,000 clones listed, roughly 75% were seen once; the top ten hold around 5%. The sequence came from a man in his forties or fifties with glioma. The input for sequencing was PBMCs, taken from a glioma patient whose treatment included an IDH1 peptide vaccine. The chain links TRBV5-1 to TRBJ2-2; D might be TRBD1 (5 bases). The CDR3 DNA follows: TGCGCCAGCAGCTTGGGCAGGGATACCGGGGAGCTGTTTTTT. It specifies CASSLGRDTGELFF.